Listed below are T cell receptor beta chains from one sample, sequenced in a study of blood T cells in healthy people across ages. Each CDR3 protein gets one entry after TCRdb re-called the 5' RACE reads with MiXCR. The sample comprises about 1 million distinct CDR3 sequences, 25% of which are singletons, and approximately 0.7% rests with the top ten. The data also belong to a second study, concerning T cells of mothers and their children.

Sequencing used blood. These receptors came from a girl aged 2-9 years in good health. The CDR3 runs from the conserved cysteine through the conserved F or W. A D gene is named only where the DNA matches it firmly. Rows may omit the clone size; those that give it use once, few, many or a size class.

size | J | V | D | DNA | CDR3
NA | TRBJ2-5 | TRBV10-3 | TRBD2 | TGTGCCATCAGTCCGGGGGGGCAGGAGACCCAGTACTTC | CAISPGGQETQYF
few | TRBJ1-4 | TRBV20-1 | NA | TGCAGTGCGAGGGGGAGCACTAATGAAAAACTGTTTTTT | CSARGSTNEKLFF
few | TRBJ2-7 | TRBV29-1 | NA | TGCAGCGTTGAATACGGGGAATACGAGCAGTACTTC | CSVEYGEYEQYF
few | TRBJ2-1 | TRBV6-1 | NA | TGTGCCAGCAGCCGGGCCCTACCGAGCTCCTACAATGAGCAGTTCTTC | CASSRALPSSYNEQFF
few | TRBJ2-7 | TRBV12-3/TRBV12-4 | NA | TGTGCCAGCAGCCCTTGGGGTTACGAGCAGTACTTC | CASSPWGYEQYF
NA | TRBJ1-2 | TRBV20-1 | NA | TGCTCCCTTCAAGGGCTAGATAACTATGGCTACACCTTC | CSLQGLDNYGYTF
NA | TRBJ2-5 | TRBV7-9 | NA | TGTGCCAGCAGCTTAGGCCTTACGAGGGAGACCCAGTACTTC | CASSLGLTRETQYF
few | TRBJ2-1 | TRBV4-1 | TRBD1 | TGCGCCAGCCGGGGACAGTATTTACAGTTCTTC | CASRGQYLQFF
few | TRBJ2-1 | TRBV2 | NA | TGTGCTCCCAGACGGGCCTCCAATGAGCAGTTCTTC | CAPRRASNEQFF
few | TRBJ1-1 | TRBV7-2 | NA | TGTGCCAGCAGCTCTTATACCCGGACAGAAGCTTTCTTT | CASSSYTRTEAFF
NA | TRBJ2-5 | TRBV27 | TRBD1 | TGTGCCAGCAGTATAACAGGGGTAGGGACCCAGTACTTC | CASSITGVGTQYF
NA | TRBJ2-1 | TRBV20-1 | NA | TGCAGTGCGAACCGGGACGCCTACAATGAGCAGTTCTTC | CSANRDAYNEQFF
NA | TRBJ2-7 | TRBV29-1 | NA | TGCAGCGTTTACGGGAACGGGCACGAGCAGTACTTC | CSVYGNGHEQYF
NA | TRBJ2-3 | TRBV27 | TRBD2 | TGTGCCAGCAGTGAAACGGGACTAGGGGCAGATACGCAGTATTTT | CASSETGLGADTQYF
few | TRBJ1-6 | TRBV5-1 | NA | TGCGCCAGCAGCTTGGACGGAGACTCACCCCTCCACTTT | CASSLDGDSPLHF
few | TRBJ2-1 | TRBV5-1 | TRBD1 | TGCGCCAGCAGCTTGGTCACAGGGGCCTACAATGAGCAGTTCTTC | CASSLVTGAYNEQFF
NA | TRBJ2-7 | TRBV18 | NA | TGTGCCAGCTCACCAGTGCCGGAAAGTACGAAACAGTACTTC | CASSPVPESTKQYF
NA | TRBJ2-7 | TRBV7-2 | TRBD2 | TGTGCCAGCACCCAGGGAGGGTTCTCCTACGAGCAGTACTTC | CASTQGGFSYEQYF
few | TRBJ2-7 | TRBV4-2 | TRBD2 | TGTGCCAGCAGCCGAGGACTAGCGGGAGATAGGTACGAGCAGTACTTC | CASSRGLAGDRYEQYF
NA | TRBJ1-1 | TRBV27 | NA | TGTGCCAGCAGTTTAACGGGGAAATCGAACACTGAAGCTTTCTTT | CASSLTGKSNTEAFF
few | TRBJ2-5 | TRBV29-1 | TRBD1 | TGCAGCGTCCAGGGGGCTAAAGAGACCCAGTACTTC | CSVQGAKETQYF
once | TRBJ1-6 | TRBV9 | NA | TGTGCCAGCAGCTCCTCCGGGGACCTCCATCCACCCCTCCACTTT | CASSSSGDLHPPLHF